This T cell receptor beta chain was documented in a study of post-analysis software for immune sequencing data. Looking at the study overall: Relapsing-remitting, secondary progressive and progressive-relapsing multiple sclerosis were all included among the disease courses.

In its sample, this clonotype was seen a few times. Unique molecular identifiers featured in each of the TCR beta cDNA libraries. Out of roughly 0.85 to 10 million T cells, some 500,000 cDNA molecules were generated. TCRdb itself ran the PCR reads through MiXCR, one entry per CDR3 protein. The sample yields hundreds of thousands of distinct CDR3 sequences, roughly 27% seen once. The TCR sequence derives from a girl aged 10-17 years with multiple sclerosis. Sequencing used blood.

Here the CDR3 reads CASGTGDIQYF. CDR3 sequence (DNA): TGTGCCAGCGGGACAGGAGACATTCAGTACTTC. The V call is TRBV6-5, the J call TRBJ2-7, with 8 bases identical to TRBD1. TRBJ2-4 matches the DNA end more closely, so the J call is doubtful. The germline V gene has CDR1 MNHEY and CDR2 SVGAGI. This CDR3 region has 11 residues.